The 21 T cell receptor beta chains listed next were all sequenced from one sample in a study of early T cells in non-severe SARS-CoV-2 infection. Via MiXCR, TCRdb re-called the 5' RACE reads, giving one row per CDR3 protein. This table has roughly 26,000 distinct CDR3 sequences, approximately 4.1% appearing once. The specimen sequenced was whole blood. These receptors all stem from an adult who was a healthcare worker with PCR-confirmed SARS-CoV-2 infection or an uninfected control (not recorded which).

This clonotype is labeled medium-sized. The gene calls are TRBV27 and TRBJ2-7; possibly TRBD2 for D (5 bases). The V end was cut by 8 bases, the J end by 6 bases, with 17 bases between. CDR1 is MNHEY and CDR2 is SMNVEV in the germline V gene (reference sequence). CDR3 size: 13 residues. The CDR3 sequence is CASSFTPEGEQYF. The DNA for the CDR3 is TGTGCCAGCTCCTTCACACCCGAGGGCGAGCAGTACTTC.

This clonotype was found a few times. CDR3: CAISTGNLNEQFF. CDR3 sequence (DNA): TGTGCCATCAGTACCGGGAACTTAAATGAGCAGTTCTTC. The J gene is TRBJ2-1, the V gene TRBV10-3, with D tentatively TRBD2 (5 bases). The CDR3 totals 13 residues. V lost 5 bases and J 7 bases, leaving 12 bases between the germline ends. Germline V lookup: CDR1 ENHRY, CDR2 SYGVKD.

This clonotype was counted ten times or more. The genes are TRBV29-1 and TRBJ1-1, with 11 bases aligning to TRBD1. After removal of 5 bases from V and 4 bases from J, the junction contained 12 bases not matched to a gene. Germline-derived CDR1 and CDR2 are SQVTM and ANQGSEA. The CDR3 consists of 16 residues. CDR3 coding DNA: TGCAGCGTTACTTCGGGACAGGGGGTTTGGGGCACTGAAGCTTTCTTT. This translates into CSVTSGQGVWGTEAFF.

This clonotype was seen ten or more times. The rearrangement uses TRBV29-1 and TRBJ2-3; weak D call: TRBD1 (6 bases). The germline CDR1 and CDR2 sequences are SQVTM and ANQGSEA. The CDR3 length is 14 residues. With 7 bases removed from V and 4 bases from J, the gap between germline ends came to 18 bases. CDR3 DNA sequence: TGCAGCGCCGGGACGGGACATTTCGCAGATACGCAGTATTTT. Translation gives CSAGTGHFADTQYF.

In this sample, this clonotype turned up many times. The chain uses TRBV4-1 and TRBJ2-2; 10 nucleotides align to TRBD2. The CDR3 length is 18 residues. V shed 4 bases, J shed 5 bases, and the junction held 13 bases outside the gene matches. Germline-derived CDR1 and CDR2 are MGHRA and YSYEKL. In nucleotides, the CDR3 is TGCGCCAGCAGCCCCCTTCCCGCTAGCGGGAGTCAAACCGGGGAGCTGTTTTTT. It translates to CASSPLPASGSQTGELFF.

This clonotype was picked up many times. This chain links TRBV12-3 or TRBV12-4 with TRBJ1-5; 9 bases agree with TRBD1. The J segment lost 7 bases and the V segment lost 6 bases, leaving 7 bases of the junction unmatched. This CDR3 has 14 amino acids. The CDR3, as DNA: TGTGCCAGCAGCCTCACAGGGGGCTGGCAGCCCCAGCATTTT. Translating it yields CASSLTGGWQPQHF.

This clonotype was counted at least ten times. The V gene is TRBV5-6, the J gene TRBJ1-1, with D unclear. This CDR3 is built from 16 residues. The V end lost 1 base, the J end lost 1 base, and 14 bases lay between the germline ends. The germline gives CDR1 SGHDT, CDR2 YYEEEE. The DNA of the CDR3 is TGTGCCAGCAGCTTGTCTATCCTCGCAGAGAACACTGAAGCTTTCTTT. It encodes CASSLSILAENTEAFF.

This clonotype was seen ten or more times. The V gene is TRBV5-1, the J gene TRBJ2-3, with TRBD2 matching 11 bases. V lost 5 bases to trimming and J lost 1 base; unmatched junction nucleotides: 3. Germline V gene data show CDR1 as SGHRS and CDR2 as YFSETQ. This CDR3 has 15 residues. The CDR3 protein is CASRLLAGGTDTQYF. CDR3 coding DNA: TGCGCCAGCAGACTACTAGCGGGAGGCACAGATACGCAGTATTTT. Supplemented by reference TRBV5-1 and TRBJ2-3, the full variable domain reads KAGVTQTPRYLIKTRGQQVTLSCSPISGHRSVSWYQQTPGQGLQFLFEYFSETQRNKGNFPGRFSGRQFSNSRSEMNVSTLELGDSALYLCASRLLAGGTDTQYFGPGTRLTVL.

This clonotype occurred many times. The chain links TRBV6-5 to TRBJ1-2, with D possibly being TRBD1 (5 bases). The CDR3 is 15 residues long. Germline values: CDR1 MNHEY, CDR2 SVGAGI. V was trimmed by 2 bases and J by 7 bases, leaving 17 bases between them. CDR3 bases: TGTGCCAGCAGTTACCCGCGGGACGGAGGAAGTGGCTACACCTTC. It encodes CASSYPRDGGSGYTF.

The V gene is TRBV18, the J gene TRBJ2-7; the match to TRBD1 covers 9 bases. Germline loops: CDR1 KGHSH, CDR2 LQKENI. The CDR3 has 14 residues. V dropped 5 bases and J dropped 5; count of bases not matched to a gene: 7. The CDR3 sequence is CASSSSGTGNEQYF. DNA of the CDR3: TGTGCCAGCTCATCCTCCGGGACAGGGAACGAGCAGTACTTC.

This clonotype was recorded once. This CDR3 reads CSVLDRLGASGTQYF. DNA of the CDR3: TGCAGCGTCCTGGACAGGCTGGGGGCTTCAGGTACGCAGTATTTT. The gene calls are TRBV29-1 and TRBJ2-3; TRBD1 aligns across 7 bases. V lost 6 bases and J lost 8; bases outside the gene matches: 17. CDR1 is SQVTM, CDR2 ANQGSEA, per germline. This CDR3 spans 15 amino acids.

This clonotype is labeled as medium-sized. This sequence joins TRBV25-1 and TRBJ1-5; D perhaps matches TRBD1 (5 bases). CDR3 length equals 15 residues. CDR1 is MGHDK, CDR2 SYGVNS, per germline. The V end lost 5 bases, the J end lost 3 bases, and 14 bases lay between the germline ends. The DNA for the CDR3 is TGTGCCAGCAGTCGAGGGAAAGGGGCCAATCAGCCCCAGCATTTT. Protein sequence: CASSRGKGANQPQHF.

This clonotype turned up a few times. The V call is TRBV5-1, the J call TRBJ2-5; D remains unclear. The CDR3 extends over 15 amino acids. V lost 4 bases to trimming and J lost 1 base, with 14 bases between them. Germline V gene lookup returns CDR1 SGHRS and CDR2 YFSETQ. CDR3 sequence reads: CASSPDPQTQETQYF. CDR3 DNA sequence: TGCGCCAGCAGCCCGGATCCACAGACCCAAGAGACCCAGTACTTC.

This clonotype was counted only a few times. As DNA, the CDR3 is TGTGCCATCAGTGAGGGAGGCCCGGAGACAGATACGCAGTATTTT. It codes for CAISEGGPETDTQYF. This chain uses TRBV10-3 with TRBJ2-3; possible D gene TRBD2, 5 bases. The CDR3 has 15 amino acids. Per the germline V gene, CDR1 is ENHRY and CDR2 is SYGVKD. Trimming cost V 2 bases and J 3 bases, with 12 bases left between them.

This clonotype was observed many times. The J gene is TRBJ1-5, the V gene TRBV15, with D perhaps matching TRBD1 (5 bases). V was trimmed by 3 bases and J by 2 bases, leaving 11 bases between them. The CDR3 is 15 residues long. Looked up from germline, CDR1 is LNHNV and CDR2 is YYDKDF (reference sequence). This CDR3 is CATSRAQGGNQPQHF. In DNA form, the CDR3 reads TGTGCCACCAGCAGGGCCCAGGGAGGCAATCAGCCCCAGCATTTT.

This clonotype was seen more than once but under ten times. The rearrangement uses TRBV5-1 and TRBJ2-7; 12 bases are shared with TRBD2. CDR3 length: 15 residues. The V gene's germline CDR1 is SGHRS and CDR2 YFSETQ. After removal of 4 bases from V and 0 bases from J, the junction contained 2 bases not matched to a gene. The CDR3: CASSRTSGNSYEQYF. As DNA, the CDR3 is TGCGCCAGCAGCCGGACTAGCGGGAACTCCTACGAGCAGTACTTC.

In this sample, this clonotype turned up many times. The junction shows a germline mismatch at one end, possibly a read error. The chain couples TRBV6-2 or TRBV6-3 to TRBJ2-3, with 10 positions matching TRBD2. Germline CDR1 reads MNHEY; CDR2 reads SVGEGT. The length of the CDR3 is 16 residues. The CDR3 reads CASSYWGLASTDTQYF. The CDR3 nucleotides are TGTGCCAGCAGCTACTGGGGACTAGCGTCCACAGATACGCAGTATTTT.

This clonotype was recorded a few times. This chain connects TRBV7-2 to TRBJ1-3; D is ambiguous. CDR3 length: 16 amino acids. Germline loops: CDR1 SGHTA, CDR2 FQGNSA. V lost 1 base, J lost 4 bases, and 14 bases lay in between. Written as DNA, the CDR3 is TGTGCCAGCAGCTTAGTCCTATCCACTCGAGGAAACACCATATATTTT. Its translation is CASSLVLSTRGNTIYF.

With respect to this clonotype: Being one base from a much bigger clone, this may be a read error. CDR3 sequence reads: CASSQGGGTEAFF. The DNA for the CDR3 is TGTGCCAGCAGCCAGGGCGGAGGAACTGAAGCTTTCTTT. The chain has TRBV3-1 and TRBJ1-1; D is unclear. Between the trimmed V and J ends, which lost 3 bases and 5 bases, there was a span of 10 bases. This CDR3 contains 13 residues. Germline loops: CDR1 LGHDT, CDR2 YNNKEL (reference sequence).

This clonotype was recorded a few times. The chain uses TRBV5-1 and TRBJ1-2, with D unresolved. V was pared by 5 bases and J by 6 bases, with 20 bases between. The CDR3 runs to 15 residues. CDR1 and CDR2 (germline): SGHRS, YFSETQ. The CDR3 is CASSNYMAGGDGYTF. DNA of the CDR3: TGCGCCAGCAGTAACTACATGGCAGGAGGAGATGGCTACACCTTC.

This clonotype was observed at least ten times. The chain has TRBV3-1 and TRBJ2-3; 7 bases are shared with TRBD1. The CDR3 is 18 residues long. Germline CDR1 LGHDT, CDR2 YNNKEL (reference sequence). V shed 3 bases, J shed 5 bases, and the junction held 17 bases outside the gene matches. In DNA, the CDR3 is TGTGCCAGCAGCCAGGATTTCCGAGGAACAGGGGTTGGAGATACGCAGTATTTT. It yields the protein CASSQDFRGTGVGDTQYF.